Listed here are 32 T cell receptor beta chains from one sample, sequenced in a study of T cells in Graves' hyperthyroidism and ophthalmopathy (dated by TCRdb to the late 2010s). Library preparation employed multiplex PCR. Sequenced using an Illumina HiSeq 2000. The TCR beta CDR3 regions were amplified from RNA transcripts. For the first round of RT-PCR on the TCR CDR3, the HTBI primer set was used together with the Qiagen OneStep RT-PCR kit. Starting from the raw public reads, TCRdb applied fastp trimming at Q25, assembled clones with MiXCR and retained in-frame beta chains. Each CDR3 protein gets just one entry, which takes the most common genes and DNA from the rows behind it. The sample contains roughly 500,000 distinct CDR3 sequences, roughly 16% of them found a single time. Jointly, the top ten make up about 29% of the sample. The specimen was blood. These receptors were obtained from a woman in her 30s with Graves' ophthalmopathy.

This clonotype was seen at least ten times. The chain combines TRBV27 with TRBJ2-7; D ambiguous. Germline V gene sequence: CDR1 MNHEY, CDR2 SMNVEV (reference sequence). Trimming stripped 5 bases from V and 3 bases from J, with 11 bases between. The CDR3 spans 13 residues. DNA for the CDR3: TGTGCCAGCAGTCCAGTGACAAACTACGAGCAGTACTTC. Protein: CASSPVTNYEQYF.

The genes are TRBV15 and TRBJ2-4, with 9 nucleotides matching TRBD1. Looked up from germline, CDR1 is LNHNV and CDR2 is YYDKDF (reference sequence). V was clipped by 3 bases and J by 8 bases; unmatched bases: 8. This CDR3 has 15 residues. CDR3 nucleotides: TGTGCCACCAGCAGGGATACAGGGGGCTTGGACATTCAGTACTTC. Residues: CATSRDTGGLDIQYF.

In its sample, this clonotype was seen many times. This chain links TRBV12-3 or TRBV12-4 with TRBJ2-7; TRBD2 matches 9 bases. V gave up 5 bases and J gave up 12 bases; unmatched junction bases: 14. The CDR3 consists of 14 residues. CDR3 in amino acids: CASSGPFAGGPRYF. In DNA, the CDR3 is TGTGCCAGCAGTGGGCCTTTCGCGGGAGGGCCGCGGTACTTC.

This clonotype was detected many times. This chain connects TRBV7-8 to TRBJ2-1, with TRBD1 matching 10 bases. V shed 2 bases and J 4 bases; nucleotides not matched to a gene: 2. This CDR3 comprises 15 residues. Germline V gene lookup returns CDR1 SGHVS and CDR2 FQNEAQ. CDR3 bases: TGTGCCAGCAGCTTATTGGGACAGGGGTACAATGAGCAGTTCTTC. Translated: CASSLLGQGYNEQFF.

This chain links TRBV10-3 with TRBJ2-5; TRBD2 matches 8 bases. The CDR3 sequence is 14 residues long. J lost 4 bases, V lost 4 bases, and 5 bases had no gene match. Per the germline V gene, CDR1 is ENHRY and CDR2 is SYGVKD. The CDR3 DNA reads TGTGCCATCAGTGTTGACGGGAGGGGAGAGACCCAGTACTTC. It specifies CAISVDGRGETQYF.

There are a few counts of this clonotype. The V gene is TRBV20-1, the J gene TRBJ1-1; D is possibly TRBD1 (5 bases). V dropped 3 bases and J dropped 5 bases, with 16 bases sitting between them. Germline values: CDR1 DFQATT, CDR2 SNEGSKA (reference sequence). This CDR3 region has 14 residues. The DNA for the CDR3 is TGCAGTGCTAGTCCGCCCGGGGGTTGGACTGAAGCTTTCTTT. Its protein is CSASPPGGWTEAFF.

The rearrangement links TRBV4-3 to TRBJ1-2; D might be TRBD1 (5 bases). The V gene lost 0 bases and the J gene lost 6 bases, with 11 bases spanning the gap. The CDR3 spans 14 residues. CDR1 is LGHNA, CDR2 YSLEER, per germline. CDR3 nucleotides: TGCGCCAGCAGCCAAGACTCAGTACAGGATGGCTACACCTTC. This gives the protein CASSQDSVQDGYTF.

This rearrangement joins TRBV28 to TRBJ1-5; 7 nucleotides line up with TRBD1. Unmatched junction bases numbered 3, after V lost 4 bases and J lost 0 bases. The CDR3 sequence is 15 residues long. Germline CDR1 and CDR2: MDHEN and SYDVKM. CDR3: CASSSGQLSNQPQHF. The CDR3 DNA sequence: TGTGCCAGCAGTTCGGGACAGCTTAGCAATCAGCCCCAGCATTTT. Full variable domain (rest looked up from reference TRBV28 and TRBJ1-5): DVKVTQSSRYLVKRTGEKVFLECVQDMDHENMFWYRQDPGLGLRLIYFSYDVKMKEKGDIPEGYSVSREKKERFSLILESASTNQTSMYLCASSSGQLSNQPQHFGDGTRLSIL.

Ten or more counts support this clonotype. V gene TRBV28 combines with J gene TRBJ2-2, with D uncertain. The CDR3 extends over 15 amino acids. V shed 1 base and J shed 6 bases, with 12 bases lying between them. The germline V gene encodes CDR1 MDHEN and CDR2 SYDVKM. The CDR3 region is CASSLSPGLSGELFF. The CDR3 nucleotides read TGTGCCAGCAGTTTATCGCCCGGGCTCTCCGGGGAGCTGTTTTTT.

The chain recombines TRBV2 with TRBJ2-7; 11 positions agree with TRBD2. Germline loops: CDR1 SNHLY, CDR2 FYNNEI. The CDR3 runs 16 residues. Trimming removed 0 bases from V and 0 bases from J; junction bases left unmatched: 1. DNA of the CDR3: TGTGCCAGCAGTGAAGCCGGGACTAGCGGCTCCTACGAGCAGTACTTC. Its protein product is CASSEAGTSGSYEQYF.

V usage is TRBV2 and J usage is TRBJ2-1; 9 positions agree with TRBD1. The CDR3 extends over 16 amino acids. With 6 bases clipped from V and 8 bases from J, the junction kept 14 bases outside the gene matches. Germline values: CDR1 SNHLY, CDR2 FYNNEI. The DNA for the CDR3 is TGTGCCAGCAGCACCCAGACCTTACAGGGGGCCCATGAGCAGTTCTTC. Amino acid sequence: CASSTQTLQGAHEQFF.

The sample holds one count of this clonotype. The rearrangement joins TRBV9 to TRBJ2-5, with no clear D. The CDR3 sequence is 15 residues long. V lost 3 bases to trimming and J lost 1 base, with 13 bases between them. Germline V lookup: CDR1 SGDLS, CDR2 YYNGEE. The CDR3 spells CASSDGPRIQETQYF. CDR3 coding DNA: TGTGCCAGCAGCGATGGTCCGAGGATCCAAGAGACCCAGTACTTC.

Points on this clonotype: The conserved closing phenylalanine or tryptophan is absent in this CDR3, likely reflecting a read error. This CDR3 is CASSLVGKVLGEQYL. Here the CDR3 DNA reads TGTGCCAGCAGCTTGGTAGGTAAGGTCCTTGGGGAGCAGTACCTC. The chain joins TRBV5-1 to TRBJ2-7; D not certain. The CDR3 sequence is 15 residues long. The germline V gene encodes CDR1 SGHRS and CDR2 YFSETQ.

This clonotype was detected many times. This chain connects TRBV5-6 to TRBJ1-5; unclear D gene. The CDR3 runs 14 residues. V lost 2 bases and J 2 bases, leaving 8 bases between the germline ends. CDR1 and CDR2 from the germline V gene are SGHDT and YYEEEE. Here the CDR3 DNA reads TGTGCCAGCAGCTTCTGGGGAGGCAATCAGCCCCAGCATTTT. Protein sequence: CASSFWGGNQPQHF.

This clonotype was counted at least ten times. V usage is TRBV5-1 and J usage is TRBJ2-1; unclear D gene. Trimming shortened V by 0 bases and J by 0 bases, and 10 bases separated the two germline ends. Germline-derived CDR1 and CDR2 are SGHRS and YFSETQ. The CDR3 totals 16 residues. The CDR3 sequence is CASSLGGLSSYNEQFF. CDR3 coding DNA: TGCGCCAGCAGCTTGGGTGGGCTAAGCTCCTACAATGAGCAGTTCTTC.

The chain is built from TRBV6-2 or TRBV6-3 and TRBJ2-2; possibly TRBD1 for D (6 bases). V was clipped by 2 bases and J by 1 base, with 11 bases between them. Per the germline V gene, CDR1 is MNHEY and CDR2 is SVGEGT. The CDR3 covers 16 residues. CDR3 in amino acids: CASSYNWGLNTGELFF. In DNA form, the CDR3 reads TGTGCCAGCAGTTACAATTGGGGGCTGAACACCGGGGAGCTGTTTTTT.

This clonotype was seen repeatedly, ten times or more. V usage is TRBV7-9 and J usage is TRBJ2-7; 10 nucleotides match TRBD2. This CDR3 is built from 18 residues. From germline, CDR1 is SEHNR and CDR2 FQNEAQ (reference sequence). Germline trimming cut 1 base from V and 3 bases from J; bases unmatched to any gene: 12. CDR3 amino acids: CASSLGGLASSGLYEQYF. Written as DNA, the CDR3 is TGTGCCAGCAGCTTAGGGGGACTAGCGAGCTCGGGGCTCTACGAGCAGTACTTC.

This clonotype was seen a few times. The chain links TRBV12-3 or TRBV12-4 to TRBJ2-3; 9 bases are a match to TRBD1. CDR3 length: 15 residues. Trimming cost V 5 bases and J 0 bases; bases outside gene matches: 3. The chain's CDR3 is CASSRTGASTDTQYF. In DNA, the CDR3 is TGTGCCAGCAGTCGGACAGGGGCTAGCACAGATACGCAGTATTTT.

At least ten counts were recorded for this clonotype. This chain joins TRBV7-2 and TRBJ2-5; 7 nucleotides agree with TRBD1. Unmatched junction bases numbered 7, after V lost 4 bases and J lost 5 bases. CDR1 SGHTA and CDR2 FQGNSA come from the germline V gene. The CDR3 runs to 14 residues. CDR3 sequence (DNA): TGTGCCAGCAGCTCAAGGGACAGTAGGGAGACCCAGTACTTC. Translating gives CASSSRDSRETQYF. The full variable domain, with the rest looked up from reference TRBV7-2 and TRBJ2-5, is GAGVSQSPSNKVTEKGKDVELRCDPISGHTALYWYRQSLGQGLEFLIYFQGNSAPDKSGLPSDRFSAERTGGSVSTLTIQRTQQEDSAVYLCASSSRDSRETQYFGPGTRLLVL.

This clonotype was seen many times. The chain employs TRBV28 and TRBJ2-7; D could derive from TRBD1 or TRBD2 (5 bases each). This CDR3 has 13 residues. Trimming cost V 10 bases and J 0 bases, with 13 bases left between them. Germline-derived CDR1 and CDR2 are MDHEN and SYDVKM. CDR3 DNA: TGTGCCACCGGGGACGGCAACTCCTACGAGCAGTACTTC. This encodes CATGDGNSYEQYF. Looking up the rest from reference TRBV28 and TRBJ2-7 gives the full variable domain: DVKVTQSSRYLVKRTGEKVFLECVQDMDHENMFWYRQDPGLGLRLIYFSYDVKMKEKGDIPEGYSVSREKKERFSLILESASTNQTSMYLCATGDGNSYEQYFGPGTRLTVT.

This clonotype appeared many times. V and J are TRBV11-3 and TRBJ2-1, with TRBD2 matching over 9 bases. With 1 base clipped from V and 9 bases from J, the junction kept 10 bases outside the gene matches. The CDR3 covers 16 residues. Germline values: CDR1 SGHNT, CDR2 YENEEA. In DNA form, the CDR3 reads TGTGCCAGCAGCTTAGTGGGTAGCGGGGGAGAGAGTGAGCAGTTCTTC. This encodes CASSLVGSGGESEQFF.

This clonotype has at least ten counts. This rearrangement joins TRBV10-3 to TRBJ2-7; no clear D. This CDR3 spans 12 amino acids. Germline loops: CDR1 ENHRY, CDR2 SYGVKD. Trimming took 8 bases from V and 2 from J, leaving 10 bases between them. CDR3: CAIADGTYEQYF. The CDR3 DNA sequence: TGTGCCATCGCGGACGGAACCTACGAGCAGTACTTC.

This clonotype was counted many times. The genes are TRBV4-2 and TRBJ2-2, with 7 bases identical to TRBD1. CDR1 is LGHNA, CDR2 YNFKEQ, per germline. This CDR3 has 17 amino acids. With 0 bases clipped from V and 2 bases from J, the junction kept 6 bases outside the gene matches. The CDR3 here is CASSQDRGRANTGELFF. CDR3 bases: TGTGCCAGCAGCCAAGATAGGGGGCGGGCTAACACCGGGGAGCTGTTTTTT.

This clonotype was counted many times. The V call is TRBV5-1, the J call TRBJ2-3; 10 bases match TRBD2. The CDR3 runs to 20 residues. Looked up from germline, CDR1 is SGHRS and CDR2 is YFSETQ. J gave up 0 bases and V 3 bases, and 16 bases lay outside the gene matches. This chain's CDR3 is CASSWMGLATRGSSTDTQYF. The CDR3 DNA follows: TGCGCCAGCAGCTGGATGGGACTAGCGACAAGAGGGTCAAGCACAGATACGCAGTATTTT.

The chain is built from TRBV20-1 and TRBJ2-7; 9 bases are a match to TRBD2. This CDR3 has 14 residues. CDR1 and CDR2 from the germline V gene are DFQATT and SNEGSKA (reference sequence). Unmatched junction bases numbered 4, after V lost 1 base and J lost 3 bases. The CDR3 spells CSARVGLAIYEQYF. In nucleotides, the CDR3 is TGCAGTGCTAGAGTTGGACTAGCGATCTACGAGCAGTACTTC.

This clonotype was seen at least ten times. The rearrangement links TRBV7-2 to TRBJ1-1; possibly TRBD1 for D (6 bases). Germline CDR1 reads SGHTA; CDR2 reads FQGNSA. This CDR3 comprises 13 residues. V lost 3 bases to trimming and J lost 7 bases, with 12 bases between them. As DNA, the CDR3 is TGTGCCAGCAGCTTCGGGGGCGCAAATGAAGCTTTCTTT. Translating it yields CASSFGGANEAFF.

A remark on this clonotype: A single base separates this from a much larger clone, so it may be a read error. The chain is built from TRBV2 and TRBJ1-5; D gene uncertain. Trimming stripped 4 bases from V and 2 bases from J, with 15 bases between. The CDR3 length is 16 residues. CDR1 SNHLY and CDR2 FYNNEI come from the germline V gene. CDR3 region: CASSVIGEDGNQPQHF. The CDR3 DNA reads TGTGCCAGCAGTGTAATCGGGGAGGACGGCAATCAGCCCCAGCATTTT.

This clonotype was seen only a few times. As DNA, the CDR3 is TGTGCCTGGAGCGGGATTAACACTGAAGCTTTCTTT. As protein: CAWSGINTEAFF. The rearrangement joins TRBV30 to TRBJ1-1; D unclear. The CDR3 spans 12 residues. With 3 bases removed from V and 2 bases from J, the gap between germline ends came to 7 bases. Germline V gene lookup returns CDR1 GTSNPN and CDR2 SVGIG (reference sequence).

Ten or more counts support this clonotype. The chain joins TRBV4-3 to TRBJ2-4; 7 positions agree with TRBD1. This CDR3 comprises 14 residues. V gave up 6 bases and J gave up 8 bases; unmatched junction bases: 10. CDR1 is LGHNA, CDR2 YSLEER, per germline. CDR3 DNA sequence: TGCGCCAGCAGTCTACAGGGGCTTGGGGACATTCAGTACTTC. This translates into CASSLQGLGDIQYF.

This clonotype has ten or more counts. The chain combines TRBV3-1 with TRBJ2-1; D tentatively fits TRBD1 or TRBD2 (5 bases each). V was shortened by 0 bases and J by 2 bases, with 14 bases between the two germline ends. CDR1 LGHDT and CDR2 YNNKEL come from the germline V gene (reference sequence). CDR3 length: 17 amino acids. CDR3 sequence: CASSQDWWGNPYNEQFF. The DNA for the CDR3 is TGTGCCAGCAGCCAAGATTGGTGGGGGAATCCCTACAATGAGCAGTTCTTC.

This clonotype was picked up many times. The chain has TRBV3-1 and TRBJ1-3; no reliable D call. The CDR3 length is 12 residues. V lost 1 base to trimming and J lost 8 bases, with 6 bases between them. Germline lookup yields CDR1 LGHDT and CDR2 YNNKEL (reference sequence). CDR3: CASSQARDTIYF. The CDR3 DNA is TGTGCCAGCAGCCAAGCTCGGGACACCATATATTTT.

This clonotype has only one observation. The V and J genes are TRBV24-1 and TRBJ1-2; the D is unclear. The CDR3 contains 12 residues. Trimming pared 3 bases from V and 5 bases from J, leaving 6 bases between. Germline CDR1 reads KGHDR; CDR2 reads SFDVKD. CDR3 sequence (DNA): TGTGCCACCAGTGATGATTGGTATGGCTACACCTTC. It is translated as CATSDDWYGYTF.